This TCR beta chain appears in the sequencing data of a study of T cells after posttransplantation cyclophosphamide. Study-wide results and limits: Donor CD8+ memory clones often dominated recipient blood repertoires at later times.

Cyclophosphamide on days +3 and +4 followed busulfan-fludarabine conditioning and a marrow graft. Worth noting for this clone: What it binds is not known.

The CDR3 length is 13 residues. Trimming removed 4 bases from V and 7 bases from J; junction bases left unmatched: 6. Germline CDR1 is SGHRS and CDR2 is YFSETQ. TCRdb keeps only in-frame clones here, not all; method: immunoSEQ multiplex PCR. Of 8,000 to 9,000 clones listed, approximately 81% were seen once; the top ten hold about 23%. The chain is built from TRBV5-1 and TRBJ1-2, with 8 positions matching TRBD1. The sample consisted of PBMCs, taken after allogeneic stem cell transplant with posttransplant cyclophosphamide. The origin of this receptor is a female patient in her forties or fifties who received an allogeneic stem cell transplant from an unrelated donor, was CMV-positive, and had no GVHD. Some T cells may have originated in the graft donor. The CDR3 is CASSPDRGGGYTF. CDR3 bases: TGCGCCAGCAGCCCTGACAGGGGTGGTGGCTACACCTTC.